Listed here are 22 T cell receptor beta chains from one sample, sequenced in a study of sequential checkpoint blockade in melanoma (dated by TCRdb to about 2019). The treatment or condition label for this specimen denotes: randomized to nivolumab then ipilimumab (arm A) or the reverse (arm B). Library method: the immunoSEQ multiplex PCR assay. As stored in TCRdb, this immuneACCESS dataset retains in-frame rearrangements with V and J assigned. A fraction of the clones does not appear; measured against another copy, unresolved V genes explain less than half of the discrepancy, and the remainder lacks a known reason. This sample holds more than 30,000 clones; 30% to 35% were observed only once. The ten largest clones add up to 1.6% of the sample. The sequenced sample was tumor tissue (inferred from file names), obtained from a patient given nivolumab and ipilimumab in sequence. The receptors were gathered from a human donor with melanoma.

The rearrangement uses TRBV23-1 and TRBJ1-4; 8 bases line up with TRBD1. TRBV23-1 is noted as an ORF with a role that remains uncertain. V was clipped by 0 bases and J by 8 bases; unmatched bases: 11. CDR3 length equals 17 residues. The chain's CDR3 is CASSQSAHTGGGEKLFF. The CDR3 region has the DNA TGCGCCAGCAGTCAATCCGCTCATACAGGGGGTGGCGAAAAACTGTTTTTT.

The chain couples TRBV11-3 to TRBJ2-3; D assignment may be TRBD1 or TRBD2 (5 bases each). Trimming cost V 5 bases and J 0 bases, with 12 bases left between them. The germline CDR1 and CDR2 sequences are SGHNT and YENEEA. This CDR3 region has 15 residues. CDR3 in DNA: TGTGCCAGCAGCATCCGGGACCGAAGCACAGATACGCAGTATTTT. It encodes CASSIRDRSTDTQYF.

This clone qualifies as medium-sized (0.01 to 0.1%). The V and J genes are TRBV5-1 and TRBJ2-1; D could derive from TRBD1 or TRBD2 (5 bases each). This CDR3 has 15 residues. The germline V gene has CDR1 SGHRS and CDR2 YFSETQ. V gave up 4 bases and J gave up 5 bases, with 16 bases separating them. In nucleotides, the CDR3 is TGCGCCAGCAGCCGCAACCGGGACCCTAACAATGAGCAGTTCTTC. Translation gives CASSRNRDPNNEQFF.

The chain recombines TRBV30 with TRBJ1-2; D gene uncertain. The V and J ends lost 5 bases and 3 bases respectively, with 7 bases between them. This CDR3 has 11 amino acids. Germline loops: CDR1 GTSNPN, CDR2 SVGIG (reference sequence). The CDR3 is CAWSLDYGYTF. DNA for the CDR3: TGTGCCTGGTCCTTAGACTATGGCTACACCTTC.

The chain carries TRBV5-1 and TRBJ2-3; a weak D match, TRBD2 (5 bases). Germline CDR1 is SGHRS and CDR2 is YFSETQ. This CDR3 is built from 15 residues. Between the trimmed V and J ends, which lost 2 bases and 2 bases, there was a span of 12 bases. CDR3 bases: TGCGCCAGCAGCTTCCCGGAAGCGGCCACAGATACGCAGTATTTT. Translating gives CASSFPEAATDTQYF.

This rearrangement joins TRBV25-1 to TRBJ2-1; tentatively, D is TRBD1 (6 bases). With 10 bases removed from V and 6 bases from J, the gap between germline ends came to 13 bases. Germline loops: CDR1 MGHDK, CDR2 SYGVNS. This CDR3 is 12 amino acids long. Here the CDR3 reads CAISGASNEQFF. CDR3 in DNA: TGTGCCATATCAGGGGCTTCCAATGAGCAGTTCTTC.

This chain connects TRBV6-8 to TRBJ2-3; D call uncertain. The CDR3 extends over 15 amino acids. Trimming stripped 0 bases from V and 6 bases from J, with 13 bases between. Looked up from germline, CDR1 is MNHGY and CDR2 is SAAAGT. DNA of the CDR3: TGTGCCAGCAGTTACTCACGGATCTCTACGGATACGCAGTATTTT. Its protein is CASSYSRISTDTQYF.

This chain links TRBV29-1 with TRBJ2-7; D may match TRBD1 or TRBD2 (5 bases each). Germline CDR1 and CDR2: SQVTM and ANQGSEA. The V and J ends lost 4 bases and 2 bases respectively, with 12 bases between them. The CDR3 is 13 amino acids. CDR3 protein: CSVALGRTYEQYF. The CDR3 region has the DNA TGCAGCGTTGCTCTGGGACGGACCTACGAGCAGTACTTC.

The J gene is TRBJ1-1, the V gene TRBV18; 9 nucleotides match TRBD1. Germline CDR1 and CDR2: KGHSH and LQKENI. After removal of 3 bases from V and 4 bases from J, the junction contained 9 bases not matched to a gene. The CDR3 consists of 16 residues. CDR3 coding DNA: TGTGCCAGCTCACCCCGGACAGGGGCACAGGGCACTGAAGCTTTCTTT. Protein product: CASSPRTGAQGTEAFF.

The chain carries TRBV12-5 and TRBJ2-3; TRBD2 matches at 8 bases. The junction had 6 bases not matched to a gene; V was cut back by 0 bases and J by 4 bases. CDR1 LGHNT and CDR2 FRNRAP come from the germline V gene. This CDR3 comprises 16 residues. The CDR3 nucleotides are TGTGCTAGTGGTTTGGTCGCAGCGGGAGATGCAGATACGCAGTATTTT. Amino acid sequence: CASGLVAAGDADTQYF.

This clone was counted once. CDR3 sequence (DNA): TGTGCCGTCGGGGAGACTCCCCCGAAAGCTTTCTTT. The encoded protein is CAVGETPPKAFF. The chain has TRBV19 and TRBJ1-1; no clear D. V was cut by 11 bases and J by 9 bases, with 19 bases left in between. CDR3 length equals 12 residues. Germline CDR1 and CDR2: LNHDA and SQIVND (reference sequence).

The rearrangement joins TRBV10-2 to TRBJ2-6; 8 nucleotides match TRBD2. J lost 1 base, V lost 7 bases, and 0 bases had no gene match. CDR3 length: 14 amino acids. The V gene's germline CDR1 is WSHSY and CDR2 SAAADI. The CDR3 DNA reads as TGCGCCAGCACGGGAGGGTCTGGGGCCAACGTCCTGACTTTC. This encodes CASTGGSGANVLTF.

This clone was seen only a few times. The rearrangement joins TRBV6-8 to TRBJ2-1; 9 bases map to TRBD1. J lost 5 bases, V lost 10 bases, and 6 bases had no gene match. The CDR3 consists of 13 residues. Germline V CDR1 and CDR2: MNHGY, SAAAGT. CDR3 in amino acids: CATQTGGNNEQFF. The CDR3 DNA follows: TGTGCCACCCAGACAGGGGGGAACAATGAGCAGTTCTTC.

The chain recombines TRBV29-1 with TRBJ1-1, with a possible D match to TRBD1 (6 bases). The CDR3 consists of 13 residues. Germline lookup yields CDR1 SQVTM and CDR2 ANQGSEA. Between the trimmed V and J ends, which lost 5 bases and 0 bases, there was a span of 10 bases. CDR3: CSVLTGLNTEAFF. The CDR3 DNA follows: TGCAGCGTTCTGACAGGCCTGAACACTGAAGCTTTCTTT.

The J gene is TRBJ1-3, the V gene TRBV30; 8 positions match TRBD1. Germline values: CDR1 GTSNPN, CDR2 SVGIG (reference sequence). V trimming: 7 bases; J trimming: 4 bases; junction bases outside the gene matches: 6. The CDR3 loop spans 13 amino acids. CDR3 in DNA: TGTGCCTCGTGGACAGGGTTAGGAAACACCATATATTTT. This sequence encodes CASWTGLGNTIYF.

This clone was seen a few times. For the CDR3, the DNA is TGTGCCAGCATCCGGACGGCTACTCAGGGTGGCTACACCTTC. Encoded protein: CASIRTATQGGYTF. The chain carries TRBV6-8 and TRBJ1-2; D may be TRBD1 (5 bases). Trimming stripped 7 bases from V and 7 bases from J, with 19 bases between. Germline V lookup: CDR1 MNHGY, CDR2 SAAAGT. The CDR3 length is 14 residues.

V gene TRBV10-2 combines with J gene TRBJ1-1; D is possibly TRBD1 (5 bases). V was shortened by 3 bases and J by 5 bases, with 13 bases between the two germline ends. CDR1 is WSHSY, CDR2 SAAADI, per germline. The CDR3 totals 14 residues. Here the CDR3 reads CASSDRAGRTEAFF. CDR3 in DNA: TGCGCCAGCAGTGACAGGGCTGGAAGGACTGAAGCTTTCTTT.

This clone was seen ten or more times. The V and J genes are TRBV11-3 and TRBJ2-5, with D maybe TRBD2 (6 bases). From germline, CDR1 is SGHNT and CDR2 YENEEA. The CDR3 spans 14 residues. The V and J ends lost 5 bases and 5 bases respectively, with 15 bases between them. The CDR3 spells CASSPWGERETQYF. In nucleotides, the CDR3 is TGTGCCAGCAGCCCGTGGGGGGAAAGGGAGACCCAGTACTTC.

The table lists this clone with a few counts. The V gene is TRBV19, the J gene TRBJ1-6, with D perhaps matching TRBD1 (5 bases). V dropped 5 bases and J dropped 4 bases, with 12 bases sitting between them. CDR1 and CDR2 (germline): LNHDA, SQIVND (reference sequence). There are 15 residues in the CDR3. The CDR3 protein is CASSSDSFYNSPLHF. The DNA of the CDR3 is TGTGCCAGTAGTTCTGACAGCTTTTATAATTCACCCCTCCACTTT. The whole variable domain, remainder taken from reference TRBV19 and TRBJ1-6, is DGGITQSPKYLFRKEGQNVTLSCEQNLNHDAMYWYRQDPGQGLRLIYYSQIVNDFQKGDIAEGYSVSREKKESFPLTVTSAQKNPTAFYLCASSSDSFYNSPLHFGNGTRLTVT.

The CDR3 reads CASSVRDGNAIAGYTF. The CDR3 nucleotides read TGTGCCAGCAGTGTCCGGGACGGGAACGCTATTGCGGGCTACACCTTC. The chain combines TRBV6-8 with TRBJ1-2; tentative D call: TRBD1 (5 bases). Germline V gene sequence: CDR1 MNHGY, CDR2 SAAAGT. V was pared by 5 bases and J by 8 bases, with 24 bases between. This CDR3 has 16 residues.

This clone was counted many times. This sequence joins TRBV7-4 and TRBJ1-2; 7 bases agree with TRBD1. Trimming cost V 5 bases and J 1 base; bases outside gene matches: 7. The CDR3 is 15 residues long. CDR1 and CDR2 (germline): SGHVT, SQSDAQ. The CDR3 DNA reads TGTGCCAGCAGCCCGACAGGGAGCGGTAACTATGGCTACACCTTC. This translates into CASSPTGSGNYGYTF.

This clone was seen at least ten times. The V call is TRBV11-3, the J call TRBJ1-2; a weak D match, TRBD1 (6 bases). V dropped 5 bases and J dropped 4 bases, with 14 bases sitting between them. CDR3 length: 14 amino acids. Germline V gene sequence: CDR1 SGHNT, CDR2 YENEEA. The CDR3 here is CASSLPTGLYGYTF. DNA of the CDR3: TGTGCCAGCAGCCTCCCGACAGGACTCTATGGCTACACCTTC.